This T cell receptor (beta chain) was sequenced during a study of graft-versus-host responses after intestinal transplantation. Looked up from germline, CDR1 is SEHNR and CDR2 is FQNEAQ (reference sequence). V trimming: 4 bases; J trimming: 4 bases; junction bases outside the gene matches: 9. The length of the CDR3 is 15 residues. Points on this clone: No antigen is known for it. This is likely a read error, given that the CDR3 carries no conserved phenylalanine or tryptophan at its end.

Profiled with immunoSEQ multiplex PCR; TCRdb holds only in-frame clones, not every one. Here the sample spans about 89,000 clones, 93% being singletons. The genes are TRBV7-9 and TRBJ1-2; 7 bases are a match to TRBD1. This sequence originates from a human donor who received an intestinal transplant. Sequencing used unstimulated CD8+ T cells sorted from spleen or lymph node cells, obtained before intestinal transplant. DNA for the CDR3: TGTGCCAGCAGCTCTCTGGACAGGAGAGTCTATGGCTACACCCTC. Protein sequence: CASSSLDRRVYGYTL.